The TCR beta chain described here comes from a study of spatial heterogeneity in lung cancer. Ten or more counts support this clonotype. Single TCR cDNA molecules each had their own unique molecular identifier. TCRdb processed the 5' RACE reads anew with MiXCR; each CDR3 protein has one entry. The data contain 55,000 to 75,000 distinct CDR3 sequences, about 8% of them singletons. Specified time point: sample taken at primary tumor resection. Sequencing of whole RNA from tumor, nontumor lung or frozen PBMC involved no sorting. The CDR3 sequence is 16 residues long. The V and J ends lost 2 bases and 1 base, in that order; junction bases with no gene match: 8. Germline values: CDR1 SGHDT, CDR2 YYEEEE.

Here the sequenced sample was PBMCs, taken at surgery. The chain couples TRBV5-6 to TRBJ2-5; 7 bases agree with TRBD1. The clonotype originates from a female donor with early-stage non-small cell lung cancer. In nucleotides, the CDR3 is TGTGCCAGCAGCTTCTTCTCCGGGACAGCCCAAGAGACCCAGTACTTC. It yields the protein CASSFFSGTAQETQYF. Filled out from reference TRBV5-6 and TRBJ2-5, the complete variable domain reads DAGVTQSPTHLIKTRGQQVTLRCSPKSGHDTVSWYQQALGQGPQFIFQYYEEEERQRGNFPDRFSGHQFPNYSSELNVNALLLGDSALYLCASSFFSGTAQETQYFGPGTRLLVL.